A single sample is the source of the 10 T cell receptor beta chains below, sequenced in a study of T-cell memory formation after mild COVID-19. TCRdb re-called the 5' RACE reads through MiXCR, storing one row per CDR3 protein. The sample holds some 120,000 distinct CDR3 sequences, approximately 6.2% seen once. The sample comprised PBMCs or a T cell subset sorted from them (not recorded which). The receptor source for this set is an adult woman who had mild COVID-19 (a few samples of this study predate the infection). Cell type and time point are not known.

This clonotype has a handful of counts. This chain joins TRBV5-5 and TRBJ1-2; D is perhaps TRBD1 (5 bases). The germline CDR1 and CDR2 sequences are SGHKS and YYEKEE (reference sequence). There are 15 residues in the CDR3. Trimming shortened V by 2 bases and J by 5 bases, and 16 bases separated the two germline ends. The CDR3 is CASSLTGEGKYGYTF. CDR3 DNA: TGTGCCAGCAGCTTAACAGGAGAGGGCAAATATGGCTACACCTTC.

This chain connects TRBV4-2 to TRBJ2-1; TRBD2 agrees at 7 bases. Trimming cost V 0 bases and J 0 bases; bases outside gene matches: 8. Germline V gene sequence: CDR1 LGHNA, CDR2 YNFKEQ. The CDR3 is 18 amino acids. CDR3 residues: CASSQEVPGGYSYNEQFF. The CDR3 region has the DNA TGTGCCAGCAGCCAAGAGGTCCCGGGGGGTTACTCCTACAATGAGCAGTTCTTC.

This clonotype was counted at least ten times. The J gene is TRBJ2-1, the V gene TRBV12-1; the table's D gene call, TRBD2, was not cross checked with the DNA. TRBV12-1 is described as a pseudogene. CDR3 length: 19 amino acids. This chain's CDR3 is CASSDFLAGERTPTNEQFF. The CDR3 nucleotides are TGTGCCAGCAGCGACTTTCTAGCGGGGGAGCGTACTCCGACCAATGAGCAGTTCTTC.

The CDR3 spells CASSLAAGTGALNTEAFF. CDR3 coding DNA: TGTGCCAGCAGTTTAGCGGCCGGGACAGGGGCCCTGAACACTGAAGCTTTCTTT. V gene TRBV12-3 or TRBV12-4 combines with J gene TRBJ1-1; TRBD1 aligns across 10 bases. Losses at the gene ends were 0 bases for V and 0 bases for J; bases not matched to a gene: 7. CDR3 size: 18 residues.

This clonotype turned up a few times. The CDR3 is CASRPSSGGYNEQFF. CDR3 nucleotide sequence: TGCGCCAGCCGACCTTCTAGCGGGGGGTACAATGAGCAGTTCTTC. This chain uses TRBV5-1 with TRBJ2-1; TRBD2 agrees at 11 bases. This CDR3 region has 15 residues. Germline-derived CDR1 and CDR2 are SGHRS and YFSETQ. V shed 7 bases, J shed 4 bases, and the junction held 7 bases outside the gene matches.

The gene calls are TRBV10-3 and TRBJ2-5, with TRBD1 matching over 8 bases. Germline-derived CDR1 and CDR2 are ENHRY and SYGVKD. This CDR3 contains 19 residues. The trim removed 3 bases at V and 2 bases at J, leaving 17 bases unmatched. CDR3 nucleotide sequence: TGTGCCATCAGTGAAGGAGGGGCAGGGGGCGCGGGTGGGCAAGAGACCCAGTACTTC. Amino acid sequence: CAISEGGAGGAGGQETQYF.

This clonotype was seen repeatedly, ten times or more. This chain joins TRBV15 and TRBJ2-5; D ambiguous. The CDR3 is 13 amino acids. CDR1 and CDR2 (germline): LNHNV, YYDKDF (reference sequence). V shed 0 bases and J shed 5 bases, with 7 bases lying between them. The CDR3 region is CATSRDKSETQYF. The DNA of the CDR3 is TGTGCCACCAGCAGAGATAAGTCCGAGACCCAGTACTTC.

This clonotype was found many times. The rearrangement links TRBV12-3 or TRBV12-4 to TRBJ1-1; D is ambiguous. The CDR3 has 15 amino acids. V lost 6 bases, J lost 1 base, and 15 bases lay in between. The CDR3 is CASSEYKPGNTEAFF. CDR3 bases: TGTGCCAGCAGCGAATATAAACCGGGGAACACTGAAGCTTTCTTT.

Written as DNA, the CDR3 is TGTGCCAGCAGTCCTCCGGGACTCTTATTCAGGGGCTACACCTTC. Translating gives CASSPPGLLFRGYTF. The chain links TRBV6-6 to TRBJ1-2, with D perhaps matching TRBD1 (5 bases). CDR1 and CDR2 (germline): MNHNY, SVGAGI (reference sequence). CDR3 length equals 15 residues. V dropped 5 bases and J dropped 8 bases, with 21 bases sitting between them.

This clonotype has ten or more counts. V usage is TRBV5-6 and J usage is TRBJ2-1, with a possible D match to TRBD2 (5 bases). The ends were cut back, 1 base at V and 4 bases at J, with 12 bases in the middle. The CDR3 consists of 15 residues. Germline values: CDR1 SGHDT, CDR2 YYEEEE. In nucleotides, the CDR3 is TGTGCCAGCAGCTTGAACGGGGAGATATACAATGAGCAGTTCTTC. It yields the protein CASSLNGEIYNEQFF.